The 25 T cell receptor beta chains presented below share a single source sample, sequenced in a study of a mutant IDH1 vaccine in newly diagnosed glioma. Libraries were prepared by immunoSEQ multiplex PCR; TCRdb keeps only in-frame clonotypes and omits some of them. The sample lists about 70,000 clones, around 82% seen once, with about 4.5% in the top ten. Time point specified: baseline, week 1 (first vaccination visit). The treatment is: pre-vaccination baseline after standard-of-care therapy. The sequenced sample was peripheral blood mononuclear cells (PBMCs), obtained from a glioma patient treated with radiotherapy, temozolomide or both. Receptors were obtained from a woman aged 18-29 years with glioma. Some clones in this sample may be carry-over from other donors' samples.

The chain uses TRBV5-8 and TRBJ1-1; D might be TRBD1 (6 bases). This CDR3 contains 13 residues. Trimming shortened V by 6 bases and J by 1 base, and 10 bases separated the two germline ends. Germline CDR1 and CDR2: SGHTS and YDEGEE. The chain's CDR3 is CASTKQGNTEAFF. The CDR3 DNA reads as TGTGCCAGCACCAAACAGGGGAACACTGAAGCTTTCTTT.

This chain connects TRBV27 to TRBJ2-7; either TRBD1 or TRBD2 may supply D (5 bases each). Germline lookup yields CDR1 MNHEY and CDR2 SMNVEV (reference sequence). V was cut by 3 bases and J by 6 bases, with 9 bases left in between. The CDR3 has 12 amino acids. The CDR3: CASSFHGGEQYF. The CDR3 nucleotides read TGTGCCAGCAGTTTCCATGGGGGCGAGCAGTACTTC.

V usage is TRBV5-4 and J usage is TRBJ1-5; a weak D match, TRBD1 (6 bases). The germline CDR1 and CDR2 sequences are SGHNT and YYREEE (reference sequence). The CDR3 has 15 residues. Trimming shortened V by 0 bases and J by 3 bases, and 10 bases separated the two germline ends. Here the CDR3 reads CASSLGGQINQPQHF. The DNA of the CDR3 is TGTGCCAGCAGCTTGGGCGGACAGATCAATCAGCCCCAGCATTTT.

This chain uses TRBV25-1 with TRBJ1-2; 8 bases fit TRBD1. The CDR3 sequence is 15 residues long. V lost 5 bases to trimming and J lost 5 bases; unmatched junction nucleotides: 10. CDR1 and CDR2 from the germline V gene are MGHDK and SYGVNS. The CDR3 nucleotides are TGTGCCAGCAGTCCCGGCCCCACAGGGGGGTATGGCTACACCTTC. Its translation is CASSPGPTGGYGYTF.

The chain is built from TRBV4-1 and TRBJ2-7; D unclear. The length of the CDR3 is 15 residues. V lost 5 bases to trimming and J lost 2 bases, with 16 bases between them. CDR1 is MGHRA and CDR2 is YSYEKL in the germline V gene. The CDR3 loop reads CASSGSQTVTYEQYF. DNA for the CDR3: TGCGCCAGCAGCGGGTCCCAGACGGTCACCTACGAGCAGTACTTC.

The chain links TRBV5-6 to TRBJ2-5, with D possibly TRBD2 on 6 matching bases. Trimming pared 1 base from V and 4 bases from J, leaving 11 bases between. The germline V gene encodes CDR1 SGHDT and CDR2 YYEEEE. The CDR3 is made up of 14 amino acids. CDR3 in DNA: TGTGCCAGCAGCTTGACGGGAGATAGAGAGACCCAGTACTTC. It is translated as CASSLTGDRETQYF.

The chain links TRBV2 to TRBJ1-2; no reliable D call. Deletions cut 6 bases from V and 3 bases from J, with 11 bases between. Germline CDR1 SNHLY, CDR2 FYNNEI. The CDR3 is 13 amino acids. The CDR3 is CASRSDAYYGYTF. CDR3 coding DNA: TGTGCCAGCAGATCCGACGCGTACTATGGCTACACCTTC. Full variable domain (rest looked up from reference TRBV2 and TRBJ1-2): EPEVTQTPSHQVTQMGQEVILRCVPISNHLYFYWYRQILGQKVEFLVSFYNNEISEKSEIFDDQFSVERPDGSNFTLKIRSTKLEDSAMYFCASRSDAYYGYTFGSGTRLTVV.

The chain uses TRBV19 and TRBJ1-6, with D perhaps TRBD1 (6 bases). The V gene's germline CDR1 is LNHDA and CDR2 SQIVND (reference sequence). The CDR3 has 14 amino acids. V dropped 3 bases and J dropped 7 bases, with 10 bases sitting between them. The CDR3 bases are TGTGCCAGTAGTATCCAGGGGACGAATTCACCCCTCCACTTT. Its protein is CASSIQGTNSPLHF. The variable domain in full, with the rest retrieved from reference TRBV19 and TRBJ1-6, is DGGITQSPKYLFRKEGQNVTLSCEQNLNHDAMYWYRQDPGQGLRLIYYSQIVNDFQKGDIAEGYSVSREKKESFPLTVTSAQKNPTAFYLCASSIQGTNSPLHFGNGTRLTVT.

The V gene is TRBV9, the J gene TRBJ1-1; TRBD1 is a possible D gene (5 bases). Germline CDR1 is SGDLS and CDR2 is YYNGEE. The germline V and J ends were trimmed by 0 bases and 0 bases, with 6 bases remaining between them. The CDR3 is made up of 14 amino acids. CDR3: CASSVAGMNTEAFF. DNA for the CDR3: TGTGCCAGCAGCGTAGCAGGGATGAACACTGAAGCTTTCTTT.

The rearrangement joins TRBV5-4 to TRBJ1-1, with TRBD1 as a possible D gene (6 bases). The CDR3 totals 17 residues. Trimming cost V 3 bases and J 1 base, with 19 bases left between them. CDR1 is SGHNT, CDR2 YYREEE, per germline (reference sequence). CDR3 residues: CASSSPGGAAGNTEAFF. The CDR3 coding sequence is TGTGCCAGCAGCTCCCCCGGGGGGGCGGCGGGGAACACTGAAGCTTTCTTT.

This clone was counted only a few times. This chain joins TRBV25-1 and TRBJ2-7; no clear D gene. Trimming pared 6 bases from V and 4 bases from J, leaving 7 bases between. Germline V gene data show CDR1 as MGHDK and CDR2 as SYGVNS. The length of the CDR3 is 11 residues. CDR3 in DNA: TGTGCCAGCAGAAAGAGTTACGAGCAGTACTTC. Translation: CASRKSYEQYF.

DNA of the CDR3: TGCAGCGTTCTGACAGGGATCGCTGAAGCTTTCTTT. Translating it yields CSVLTGIAEAFF. The chain combines TRBV29-1 with TRBJ1-1, with 7 bases aligning to TRBD1. Germline CDR1 is SQVTM and CDR2 is ANQGSEA. The CDR3 runs 12 residues. V shed 5 bases, J shed 6 bases, and the junction held 6 bases outside the gene matches.

V is TRBV10-3 and J is TRBJ1-5, with 9 nucleotides matching TRBD1. The CDR3 consists of 16 residues. Germline V CDR1 and CDR2: ENHRY, SYGVKD. The V segment lost 5 bases and the J segment 3 bases; nucleotides outside the gene matches: 8. CDR3 sequence reads: CAISTGTGSLNQPQHF. The CDR3 DNA follows: TGTGCCATCAGTACAGGGACAGGGAGTCTCAATCAGCCCCAGCATTTT.

The J gene is TRBJ1-4, the V gene TRBV7-9; D ambiguous. Per the germline V gene, CDR1 is SEHNR and CDR2 is FQNEAQ (reference sequence). Trimming removed 2 bases at V and 5 bases at J, with 9 bases between. This CDR3 has 14 amino acids. Written as DNA, the CDR3 is TGTGCCAGCAGCTTACGGCAGGAAAATGAAAAACTGTTTTTT. This translates into CASSLRQENEKLFF.

The chain uses TRBV2 and TRBJ2-3; 8 bases are a match to TRBD2. J was trimmed by 0 bases and V by 8 bases; bases with no gene match: 1. Germline V gene sequence: CDR1 SNHLY, CDR2 FYNNEI. This CDR3 contains 13 residues. The chain's CDR3 is CASPSGSTDTQYF. CDR3 coding DNA: TGTGCCAGCCCTAGCGGGAGCACAGATACGCAGTATTTT.

The chain joins TRBV6-6 to TRBJ2-6, with D perhaps TRBD1 or TRBD2 (5 bases each). V was pared by 8 bases and J by 1 base, with 12 bases between. Germline CDR1 is MNHNY and CDR2 is SVGAGI (reference sequence). There are 15 residues in the CDR3. This CDR3 reads CASYLGGSGANVLTF. The CDR3 DNA is TGTGCCAGCTATCTTGGGGGATCTGGGGCCAACGTCCTGACTTTC.

The chain employs TRBV6-6 and TRBJ1-1; D gene ambiguous. CDR1 and CDR2 (germline): MNHNY, SVGAGI (reference sequence). This CDR3 region has 13 residues. The germline V and J ends were trimmed by 0 bases and 5 bases, with 7 bases remaining between them. The CDR3, as DNA: TGTGCCAGCAGTTACTCGATTATGACTGAAGCTTTCTTT. Its protein product is CASSYSIMTEAFF.

V and J are TRBV5-6 and TRBJ1-1; D perhaps matches TRBD1 (5 bases). The CDR3 totals 16 residues. Between the trimmed V and J ends, which lost 0 bases and 1 base, there was a span of 13 bases. Germline CDR1 SGHDT, CDR2 YYEEEE. The CDR3 bases are TGTGCCAGCAGCTTGGTGGCACAGGACCCGAACACTGAAGCTTTCTTT. Amino acids: CASSLVAQDPNTEAFF.

This rearrangement joins TRBV19 to TRBJ1-6; D remains unclear. Germline V lookup: CDR1 LNHDA, CDR2 SQIVND (reference sequence). The CDR3 is made up of 15 amino acids. V lost 1 base and J 8 bases, leaving 12 bases between the germline ends. The CDR3 loop reads CASSIVGVADSPLHF. The CDR3 region has the DNA TGTGCCAGTAGTATAGTCGGGGTCGCCGATTCACCCCTCCACTTT.

The chain links TRBV10-1 to TRBJ2-7, with a weak D call TRBD1 (6 bases). CDR1 is WNHNN and CDR2 is SYGVQD in the germline V gene (reference sequence). Trimming removed 2 bases at V and 2 bases at J, with 19 bases between. CDR3 length equals 17 residues. The CDR3 region is CASSERVAPDRPYEQYF. The CDR3 DNA follows: TGCGCCAGCAGTGAGAGAGTAGCTCCCGACAGGCCCTACGAGCAGTACTTC.

The chain carries TRBV29-1 and TRBJ2-7, with TRBD1 matching over 7 bases. Germline CDR1 reads SQVTM; CDR2 reads ANQGSEA. Trimming cost V 7 bases and J 0 bases; bases outside gene matches: 6. This CDR3 spans 13 amino acids. The CDR3 region is CSAAGDSSYEQYF. CDR3 nucleotide sequence: TGCAGCGCCGCCGGGGACAGCTCCTACGAGCAGTACTTC.

As for this clone: An end of the junction differs from the germline gene, which may be a read error. The rearrangement joins TRBV19 to TRBJ1-2, with 7 bases identical to TRBD1. The CDR3 is 16 amino acids. Germline CDR1 is LNHDA and CDR2 is SQIVND (reference sequence). The CDR3 here is CASSIEVRTGNNGYTF. Here the CDR3 DNA reads TGTGCCAGTAGTATAGAGGTTCGGACAGGTAACAATGGCTACACCTTC. The full variable domain, rest sourced from reference TRBV19 and TRBJ1-2, is DGGITQSPKYLFRKEGQNVTLSCEQNLNHDAMYWYRQDPGQGLRLIYYSQIVNDFQKGDIAEGYSVSREKKESFPLTVTSAQKNPTAFYLCASSIEVRTGNNGYTFGSGTRLTVV.

This chain uses TRBV18 with TRBJ2-3, with unresolved D. The CDR3 is 14 amino acids. Looked up from germline, CDR1 is KGHSH and CDR2 is LQKENI. Trimming took 1 base from V and 1 from J, leaving 6 bases between them. DNA of the CDR3: TGTGCCAGCTCACCACAGCAAGGCACAGATACGCAGTATTTT. Translated, it gives CASSPQQGTDTQYF.

The CDR3 coding sequence is TGTGCCAGCAGACTAGCGGGACCAGATACGCAGTATTTT. Its translation is CASRLAGPDTQYF. This chain connects TRBV7-9 to TRBJ2-3; 10 bases align to TRBD2. This CDR3 comprises 13 residues. The V gene end was trimmed by 6 bases and the J gene end by 4 bases; junction bases not matched to a gene: 1. CDR1 is SEHNR and CDR2 is FQNEAQ in the germline V gene (reference sequence).

The gene calls are TRBV2 and TRBJ2-7, with 13 positions matching TRBD2. The CDR3 runs to 15 residues. Germline lookup yields CDR1 SNHLY and CDR2 FYNNEI. V lost 5 bases, J lost 3 bases, and 4 bases stayed unmatched. CDR3 amino acids: CASSFGTSGIYEQYF. In DNA, the CDR3 is TGTGCCAGCAGTTTCGGGACTAGCGGGATCTACGAGCAGTACTTC. Variable domain in full (rest from reference TRBV2 and TRBJ2-7): EPEVTQTPSHQVTQMGQEVILRCVPISNHLYFYWYRQILGQKVEFLVSFYNNEISEKSEIFDDQFSVERPDGSNFTLKIRSTKLEDSAMYFCASSFGTSGIYEQYFGPGTRLTVT.